This T cell receptor beta chain was recovered during a study of blood T cell repertoires in COVID-19. Original analysis: Scientists estimated how many nucleated cells there were by amplifying reference gene primers. Using immunoSEQ multiplex PCR, the repertoire was profiled, and TCRdb retains in-frame clones only, with some absent. D and trimming were read from the DNA, whereas the V and J calls and clone size are those reported in that table. The data contain about 140,000 clones, under 90% of them singletons. This clone occurred a few times. Deletions cut 8 bases from V and 10 bases from J, with 15 bases between. The CDR3 has 12 residues. Germline V gene lookup returns CDR1 SNHLY and CDR2 FYNNEI.

This TCR derives from a man between 65 and 80 years old who had recovered from COVID-19. Sequences were obtained from peripheral blood. The chain is built from TRBV2 and TRBJ2-1; D remains ambiguous. CDR3 DNA sequence: TGTGCCAGCGACGGAGATGGAACGGAGCAGTTCTTC. This sequence encodes CASDGDGTEQFF.